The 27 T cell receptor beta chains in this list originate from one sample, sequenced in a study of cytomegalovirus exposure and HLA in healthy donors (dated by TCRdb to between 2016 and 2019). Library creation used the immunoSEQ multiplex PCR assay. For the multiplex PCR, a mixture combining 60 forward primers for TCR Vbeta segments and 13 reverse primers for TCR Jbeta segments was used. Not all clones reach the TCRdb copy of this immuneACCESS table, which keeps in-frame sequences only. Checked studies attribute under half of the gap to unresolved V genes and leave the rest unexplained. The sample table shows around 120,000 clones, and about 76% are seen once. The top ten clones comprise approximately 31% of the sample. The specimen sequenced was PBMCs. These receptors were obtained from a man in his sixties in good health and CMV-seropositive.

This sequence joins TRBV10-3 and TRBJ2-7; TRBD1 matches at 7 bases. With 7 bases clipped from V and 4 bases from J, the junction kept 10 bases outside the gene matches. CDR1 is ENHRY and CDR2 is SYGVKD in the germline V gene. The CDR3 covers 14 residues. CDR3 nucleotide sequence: TGTGCCATCACGGCTAGGCAGGGGGAGTACGAGCAGTACTTC. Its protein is CAITARQGEYEQYF.

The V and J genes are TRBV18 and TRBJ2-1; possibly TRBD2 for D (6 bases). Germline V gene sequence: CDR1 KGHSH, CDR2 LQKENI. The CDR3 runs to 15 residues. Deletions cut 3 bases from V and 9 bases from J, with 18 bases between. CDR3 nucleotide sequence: TGTGCCAGCTCACCTAGCGGAGACGCCTCCAGTGAGCAGTTCTTC. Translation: CASSPSGDASSEQFF.

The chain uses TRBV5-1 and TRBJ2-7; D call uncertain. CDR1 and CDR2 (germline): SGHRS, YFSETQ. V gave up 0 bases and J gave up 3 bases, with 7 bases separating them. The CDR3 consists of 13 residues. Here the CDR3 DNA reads TGCGCCAGCAGCTTGGACGGTTACTACGAGCAGTACTTC. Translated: CASSLDGYYEQYF.

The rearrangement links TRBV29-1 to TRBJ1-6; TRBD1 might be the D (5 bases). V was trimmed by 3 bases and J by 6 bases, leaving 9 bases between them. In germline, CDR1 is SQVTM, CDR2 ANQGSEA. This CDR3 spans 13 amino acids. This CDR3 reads CSVEADSNSPLHF. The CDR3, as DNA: TGCAGCGTTGAGGCTGACAGTAATTCACCCCTCCACTTT.

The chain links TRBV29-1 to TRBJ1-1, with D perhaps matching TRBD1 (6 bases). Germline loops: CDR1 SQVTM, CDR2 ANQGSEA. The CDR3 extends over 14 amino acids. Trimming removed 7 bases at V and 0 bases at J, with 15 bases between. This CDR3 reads CSDGGHPMNTEAFF. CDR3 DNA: TGCAGCGATGGGGGACACCCCATGAACACTGAAGCTTTCTTT.

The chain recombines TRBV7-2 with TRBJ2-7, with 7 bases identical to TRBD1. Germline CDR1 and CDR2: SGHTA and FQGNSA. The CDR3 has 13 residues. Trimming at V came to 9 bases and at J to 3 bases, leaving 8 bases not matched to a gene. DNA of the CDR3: TGTGCCAGTGGATCCCGGGACAGCTACGAGCAGTACTTC. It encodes CASGSRDSYEQYF.

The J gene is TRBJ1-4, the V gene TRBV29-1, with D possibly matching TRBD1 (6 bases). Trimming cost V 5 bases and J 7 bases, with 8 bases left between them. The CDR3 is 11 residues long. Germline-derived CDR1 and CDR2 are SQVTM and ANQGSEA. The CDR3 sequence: CSVPRGEKLFF. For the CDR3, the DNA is TGCAGCGTTCCCAGGGGTGAAAAACTGTTTTTT.

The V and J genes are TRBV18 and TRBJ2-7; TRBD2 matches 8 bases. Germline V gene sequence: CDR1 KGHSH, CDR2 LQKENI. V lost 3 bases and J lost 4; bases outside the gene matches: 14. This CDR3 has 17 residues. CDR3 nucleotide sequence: TGTGCCAGCTCACCTCGGGGGGGGGCAGGGAACGTGTACGAGCAGTACTTC. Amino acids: CASSPRGGAGNVYEQYF.

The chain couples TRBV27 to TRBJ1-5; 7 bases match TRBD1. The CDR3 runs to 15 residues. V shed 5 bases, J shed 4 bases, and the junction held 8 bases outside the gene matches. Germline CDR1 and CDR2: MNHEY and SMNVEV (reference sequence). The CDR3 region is CASSRTQGVNQPQHF. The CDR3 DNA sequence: TGTGCCAGCAGTCGAACCCAGGGGGTTAATCAGCCCCAGCATTTT.

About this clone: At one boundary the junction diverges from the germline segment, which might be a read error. The CDR3 sequence is CASNPLARIFIF. The DNA of the CDR3 is TGTGCCAGCAACCCCCTGGCCCGCATCTTTATCTTC. V and J are TRBV7-9 and TRBJ2-1; D gene ambiguous. In germline, CDR1 is SEHNR, CDR2 FQNEAQ (reference sequence). This CDR3 has 12 residues.

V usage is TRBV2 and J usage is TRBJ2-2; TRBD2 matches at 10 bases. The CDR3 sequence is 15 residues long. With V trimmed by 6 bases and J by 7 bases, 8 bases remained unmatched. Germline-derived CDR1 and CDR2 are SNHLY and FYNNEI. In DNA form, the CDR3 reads TGTGCCAGCAGACCCGCTAGCGGGAGCGGCGGGGAGCTGTTTTTT. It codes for CASRPASGSGGELFF.

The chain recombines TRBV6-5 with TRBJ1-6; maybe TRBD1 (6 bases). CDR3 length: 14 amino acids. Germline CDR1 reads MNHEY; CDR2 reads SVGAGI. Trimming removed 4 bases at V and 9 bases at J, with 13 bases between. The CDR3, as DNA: TGTGCCAGCAGTTCCCGGGACACCGGTTCACCCCTCCACTTT. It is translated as CASSSRDTGSPLHF.

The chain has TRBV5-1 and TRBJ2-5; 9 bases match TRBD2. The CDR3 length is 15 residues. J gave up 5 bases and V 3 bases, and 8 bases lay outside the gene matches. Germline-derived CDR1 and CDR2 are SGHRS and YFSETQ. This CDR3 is CASSWGTSKSETQYF. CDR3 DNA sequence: TGCGCCAGCAGCTGGGGGACTAGCAAGTCCGAGACCCAGTACTTC.

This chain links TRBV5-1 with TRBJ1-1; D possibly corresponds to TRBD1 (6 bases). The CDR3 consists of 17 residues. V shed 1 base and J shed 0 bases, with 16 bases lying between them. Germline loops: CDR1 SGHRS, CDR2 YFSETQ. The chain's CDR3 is CASSLIGTRTLNTEAFF. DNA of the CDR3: TGCGCCAGCAGCTTGATAGGGACAAGGACACTGAACACTGAAGCTTTCTTT. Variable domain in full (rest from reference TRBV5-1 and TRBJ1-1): KAGVTQTPRYLIKTRGQQVTLSCSPISGHRSVSWYQQTPGQGLQFLFEYFSETQRNKGNFPGRFSGRQFSNSRSEMNVSTLELGDSALYLCASSLIGTRTLNTEAFFGQGTRLTVV.

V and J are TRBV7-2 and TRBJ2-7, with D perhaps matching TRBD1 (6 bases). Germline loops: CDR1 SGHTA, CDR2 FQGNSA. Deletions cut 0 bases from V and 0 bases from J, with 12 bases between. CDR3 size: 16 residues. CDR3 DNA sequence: TGTGCCAGCAGCTTAGCGCTTGCAGGGGACTCCTACGAGCAGTACTTC. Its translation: CASSLALAGDSYEQYF.

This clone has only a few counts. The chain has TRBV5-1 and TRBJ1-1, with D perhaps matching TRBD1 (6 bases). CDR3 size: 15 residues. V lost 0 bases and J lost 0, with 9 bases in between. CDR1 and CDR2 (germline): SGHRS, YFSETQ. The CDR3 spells CASSLGTALNTEAFF. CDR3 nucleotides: TGCGCCAGCAGCTTGGGGACAGCCCTGAACACTGAAGCTTTCTTT.

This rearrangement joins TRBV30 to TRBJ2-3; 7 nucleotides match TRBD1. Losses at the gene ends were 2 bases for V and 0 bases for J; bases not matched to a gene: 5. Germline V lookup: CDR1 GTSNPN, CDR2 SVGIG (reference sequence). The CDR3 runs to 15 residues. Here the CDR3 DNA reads TGTGCCTGGAGTCCCACAGGGGTCAGCACAGATACGCAGTATTTT. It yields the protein CAWSPTGVSTDTQYF.

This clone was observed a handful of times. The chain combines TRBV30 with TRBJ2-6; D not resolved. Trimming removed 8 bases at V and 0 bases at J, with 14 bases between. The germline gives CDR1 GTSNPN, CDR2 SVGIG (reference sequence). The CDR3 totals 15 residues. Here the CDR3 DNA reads TGTGCCGAGATGCAAAAGCGCTCTGGGGCCAACGTCCTGACTTTC. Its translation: CAEMQKRSGANVLTF.

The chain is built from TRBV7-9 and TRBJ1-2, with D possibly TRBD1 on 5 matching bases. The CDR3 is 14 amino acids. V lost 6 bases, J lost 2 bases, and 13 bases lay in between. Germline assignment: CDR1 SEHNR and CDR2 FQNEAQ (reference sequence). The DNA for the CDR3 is TGTGCCAGCAGTCCTGTCGCAGGGAACTATGGCTACACCTTC. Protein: CASSPVAGNYGYTF.

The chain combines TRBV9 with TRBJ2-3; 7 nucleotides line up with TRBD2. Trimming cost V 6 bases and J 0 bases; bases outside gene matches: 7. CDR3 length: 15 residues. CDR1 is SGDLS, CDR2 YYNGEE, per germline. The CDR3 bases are TGTGCCAGCACCTTCAGCGGGATTAGCACAGATACGCAGTATTTT. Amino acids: CASTFSGISTDTQYF.

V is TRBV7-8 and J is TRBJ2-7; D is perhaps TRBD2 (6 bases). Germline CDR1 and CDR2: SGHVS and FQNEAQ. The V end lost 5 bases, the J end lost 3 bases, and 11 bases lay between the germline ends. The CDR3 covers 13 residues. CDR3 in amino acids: CASSPSGSYEQYF. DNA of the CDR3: TGTGCCAGCAGCCCGTCCGGGAGCTACGAGCAGTACTTC.

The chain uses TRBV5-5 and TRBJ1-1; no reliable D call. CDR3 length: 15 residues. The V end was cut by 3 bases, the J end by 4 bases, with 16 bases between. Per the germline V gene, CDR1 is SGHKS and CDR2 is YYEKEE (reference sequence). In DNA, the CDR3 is TGTGCCAGCAGCTCCTGGAGGACTGATACCACTGAAGCTTTCTTT. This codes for CASSSWRTDTTEAFF.

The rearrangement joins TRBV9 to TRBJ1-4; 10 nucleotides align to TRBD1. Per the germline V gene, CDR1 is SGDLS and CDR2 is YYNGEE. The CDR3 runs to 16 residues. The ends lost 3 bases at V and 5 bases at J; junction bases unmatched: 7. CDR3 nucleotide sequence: TGTGCCAGCAGCGGGGGACAGGGGCGGGGGAATGAAAAACTGTTTTTT. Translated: CASSGGQGRGNEKLFF.

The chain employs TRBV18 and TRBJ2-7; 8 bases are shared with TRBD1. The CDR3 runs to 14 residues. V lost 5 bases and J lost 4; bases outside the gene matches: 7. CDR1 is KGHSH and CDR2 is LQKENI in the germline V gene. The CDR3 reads CASSSRTGLYEQYF. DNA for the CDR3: TGTGCCAGCTCATCAAGGACAGGGTTGTACGAGCAGTACTTC.

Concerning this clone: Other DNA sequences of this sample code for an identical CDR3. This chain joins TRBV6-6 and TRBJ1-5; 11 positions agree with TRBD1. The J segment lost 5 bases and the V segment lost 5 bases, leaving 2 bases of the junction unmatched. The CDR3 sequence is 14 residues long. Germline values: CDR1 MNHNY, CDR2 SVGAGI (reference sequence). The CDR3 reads CASSRTGGDQPQHF. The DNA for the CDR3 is TGTGCCAGCAGTCGGACAGGGGGCGATCAGCCCCAGCATTTT.

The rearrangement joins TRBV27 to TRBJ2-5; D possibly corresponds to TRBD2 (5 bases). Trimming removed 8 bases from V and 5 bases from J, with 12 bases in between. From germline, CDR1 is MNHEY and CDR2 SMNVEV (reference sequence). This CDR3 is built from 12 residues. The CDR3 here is CASGYGVETQYF. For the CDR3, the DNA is TGTGCCAGCGGCTACGGGGTCGAGACCCAGTACTTC.

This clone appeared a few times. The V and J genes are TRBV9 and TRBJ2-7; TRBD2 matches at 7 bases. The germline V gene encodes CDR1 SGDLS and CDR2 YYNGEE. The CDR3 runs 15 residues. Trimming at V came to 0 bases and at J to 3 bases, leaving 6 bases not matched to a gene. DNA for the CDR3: TGTGCCAGCAGCGTAGCTACCGGGGGGAACTACGAGCAGTACTTC. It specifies CASSVATGGNYEQYF.